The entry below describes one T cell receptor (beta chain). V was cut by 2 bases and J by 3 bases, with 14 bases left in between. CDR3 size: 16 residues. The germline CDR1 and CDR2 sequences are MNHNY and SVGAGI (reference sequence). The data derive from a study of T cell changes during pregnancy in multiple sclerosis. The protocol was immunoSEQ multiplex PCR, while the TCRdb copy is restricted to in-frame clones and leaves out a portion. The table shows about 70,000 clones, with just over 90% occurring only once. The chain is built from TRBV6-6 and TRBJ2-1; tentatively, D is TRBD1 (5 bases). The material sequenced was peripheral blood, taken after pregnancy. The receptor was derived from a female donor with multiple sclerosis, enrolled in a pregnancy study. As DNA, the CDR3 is TGTGCCAGCAGTTACCAGGGTCCAAATAGCTACAATGAGCAGTTCTTC. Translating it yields CASSYQGPNSYNEQFF.